Listed below are T cell receptor beta chains from one sample, sequenced in a study of T cell changes during pregnancy in multiple sclerosis. Sequenced by immunoSEQ multiplex PCR; TCRdb stores in-frame clones only, minus some. The repertoire holds tens of thousands of clones, over 75% seen once, with 12% in the top ten. Specimen: CD8+ T cells from peripheral blood mononuclear cells, collected in the first trimester of pregnancy. The receptors originated from a female donor with multiple sclerosis, enrolled in a pregnancy study. The CDR3 runs from the conserved cysteine through the conserved F or W. Each record gives: D gene, clone size, V gene, J gene, CDR3 DNA, CDR3 protein. The D gene is left open where the match is weak. A row's size may be missing; if present it is once, few, many or a size class.

>-|-|TRBV5-5|TRBJ2-5
TGTGCCAGCAGCCCAGGGACACAGGGTCTTTTAGCGGAGACCCAGTACTTC
CASSPGTQGLLAETQYF
>TRBD1|-|TRBV6-4|TRBJ2-2
TGTGCCAGCAGTGACTCGATGGGACAGGGGGACACCGGGGAGCTGTTTTTT
CASSDSMGQGDTGELFF
>-|-|TRBV18|TRBJ1-3
TGTGCCAGCTCATCCGGGATGTACACCATATATTTT
CASSSGMYTIYF
>-|-|TRBV13|TRBJ1-2
TGTGCCAGCACAGGGCAGACGCGTTCTGACTATGGCTACACCTTC
CASTGQTRSDYGYTF
>TRBD2|-|TRBV7-8|TRBJ2-3
TGTGCCAGCAGCTCGATCGCTAGCGGGGGAGGCTTGCAGTATTTT
CASSSIASGGGLQYF
>-|-|TRBV10-3|TRBJ1-2
TGTGCCATCAGTGGGGACCCCCGGGGGGGCGGTTCTGGTGGCTACACCTTC
CAISGDPRGGGSGGYTF
>-|-|TRBV5-6|TRBJ2-2
TGTGCCAGCAGCTGGACAACTTCCACCGGGGAGCTGTTTTTT
CASSWTTSTGELFF
>-|-|TRBV19|TRBJ1-1
TGTGCCAGTAGTGGGGGGGGGATTGAAGCTTTCTTT
CASSGGGIEAFF
>TRBD1|-|TRBV19|TRBJ2-7
TGTGCCACCAGTAGCCACCTGGGACAGACCTACGAGCAGTACTTC
CATSSHLGQTYEQYF
>-|-|TRBV2|TRBJ1-5
TGTGCCAGCCACAGGGCGGACGATCAGCCCCAGCATTTT
CASHRADDQPQHF
>-|-|TRBV7-9|TRBJ2-7
TGTGCCAGCAGCTTAGTCCGGGATCCCGAGCAGTACTTC
CASSLVRDPEQYF
>TRBD2|-|TRBV4-1|TRBJ2-3
TGCGCCAGCGGTCACGGGGCGGGAGGGGATACGCAGTATTTT
CASGHGAGGDTQYF
>-|-|TRBV27|TRBJ2-1
TGTGCCAGCAGACAGGGAGATGCCAATGAGCAGTTCTTC
CASRQGDANEQFF
>TRBD2|-|TRBV19|TRBJ2-3
TGTGCCAGTAGTATCCGGCTAGCGGGAGGCACAGATACGCAGTATTTT
CASSIRLAGGTDTQYF
>TRBD2|-|TRBV28|TRBJ2-3
TGTGCAAGCGGATCTAGCGGGAGCGGTGCAGATACGCAGTATTTT
CASGSSGSGADTQYF
>TRBD2|-|TRBV6-4|TRBJ2-1
TGTGCCAGCAGTGACTCCACCAGCGGGGACTACAATGAGCAGTTCTTC
CASSDSTSGDYNEQFF
>-|-|TRBV19|TRBJ2-6
TGTGCCAGTAGTATTGAACAGTCTGGGGCCAACGTCCTGACTTTC
CASSIEQSGANVLTF
>TRBD2|-|TRBV27|TRBJ2-7
TGTGCCAGCACTCCAGGTCTGGGAGGGGCGTACGAGCAGTACTTC
CASTPGLGGAYEQYF
>TRBD1|medium-sized|TRBV30|TRBJ1-2
TGTGCCTGGAGTCTCGACAGGGGAAGCTACACCTTC
CAWSLDRGSYTF
>-|-|TRBV28|TRBJ2-7
TGTGCCAGCAGTTTATCCAGCGGCTCCTACGAGCAGTACTTC
CASSLSSGSYEQYF
>TRBD2|-|TRBV29-1|TRBJ2-1
TGCAGCGTTGGGGGACTAGCGGGCTCCTACAATGAGCAGTTCTTC
CSVGGLAGSYNEQFF
>TRBD2|-|TRBV10-3|TRBJ2-1
TGTGCCATCAGTGGGGCTAGCGGGACCGATGAGCAGTTCTTC
CAISGASGTDEQFF
>-|-|TRBV4-1|TRBJ2-7
TGCGCCAGCAGCCAAGTTAGGGGTCCGTCCTACGAGCAGTACTTC
CASSQVRGPSYEQYF
>-|once|TRBV11-3|TRBJ1-1
TGTGCCAGCAACCACCCAGCACAGGGAGAGAACACTGAAGCTTTCTTT
CASNHPAQGENTEAFF
>TRBD2|once|TRBV27|TRBJ2-1
TGTGCCAGCAGTTTAGGCCTAGCGGGAGGCGAGCAGTTCTTC
CASSLGLAGGEQFF
>-|-|TRBV28|TRBJ2-7
TGTGCCAGCACCCCCGGGACACCAGATTACGAGCAGTACTTC
CASTPGTPDYEQYF
>TRBD2|once|TRBV5-4|TRBJ2-1
TGTGCCAGCAGCTTGCGGTTCAGCGGGAGCTCCTACAATGAGCAGTTCTTC
CASSLRFSGSSYNEQFF
>-|-|TRBV4-1|TRBJ2-7
TGCGCCAGCAGCCAAGTCCCCCTATACGAGCAGTACTTC
CASSQVPLYEQYF
>-|-|TRBV4-1|TRBJ2-3
TGCGCCAGCAGCCAAGTCGGGGGAACAGATACGCAGTATTTT
CASSQVGGTDTQYF
>TRBD1|once|TRBV19|TRBJ2-1
TGTGCCAGTAGTATGGTAACAGGGGGCGCATACAATGAGCAGTTCTTC
CASSMVTGGAYNEQFF
>TRBD1|-|TRBV7-9|TRBJ2-3
TGTGCCAGCAGCCTGGGACAGGGTGACACAGATACGCAGTATTTT
CASSLGQGDTDTQYF
>-|-|TRBV7-7|TRBJ2-1
TGTGCTAGCAGCAAGGGATCAGGGATGGTGGGGTACAATGAGCAGTTCTTC
CASSKGSGMVGYNEQFF
>TRBD1|once|TRBV11-3|TRBJ2-1
TGTGCCAGCAGCTCCCGGACAGGGGGACTTGCCTACAATGAGCAGTTCTTC
CASSSRTGGLAYNEQFF
>-|-|TRBV19|TRBJ1-2
TGTGCCAGTAGTGCAGCGGGCGCGGACTATGGCTACACCTTC
CASSAAGADYGYTF
>-|-|TRBV19|TRBJ2-7
TGTGCCAGTAGTATAGCGGGGATTGAAGGCTACGAGCAGTACTTC
CASSIAGIEGYEQYF